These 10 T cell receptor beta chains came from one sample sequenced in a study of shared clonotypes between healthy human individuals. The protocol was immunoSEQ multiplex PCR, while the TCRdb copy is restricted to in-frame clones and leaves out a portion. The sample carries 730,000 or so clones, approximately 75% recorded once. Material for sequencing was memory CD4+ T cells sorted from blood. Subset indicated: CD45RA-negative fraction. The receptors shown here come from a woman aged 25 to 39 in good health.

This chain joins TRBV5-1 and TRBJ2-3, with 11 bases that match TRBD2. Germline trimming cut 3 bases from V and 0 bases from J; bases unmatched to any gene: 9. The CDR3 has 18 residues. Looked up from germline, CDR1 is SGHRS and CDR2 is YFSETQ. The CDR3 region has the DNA TGCGCCAGCAGCTCGGGACTAGCGGCAGGAAGGAGCACAGATACGCAGTATTTT. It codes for CASSSGLAAGRSTDTQYF.

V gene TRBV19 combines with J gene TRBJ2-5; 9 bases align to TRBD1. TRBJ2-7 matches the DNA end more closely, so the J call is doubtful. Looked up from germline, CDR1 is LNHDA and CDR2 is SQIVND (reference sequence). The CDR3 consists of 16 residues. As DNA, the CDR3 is TGTGCCAGTAGTATAGAGGAGGGGACAGGGTCCTACGAGCAGTACTTC. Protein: CASSIEEGTGSYEQYF.

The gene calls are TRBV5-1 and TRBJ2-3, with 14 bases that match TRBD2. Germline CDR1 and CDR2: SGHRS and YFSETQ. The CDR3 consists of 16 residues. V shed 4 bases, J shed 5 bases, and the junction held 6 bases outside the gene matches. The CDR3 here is CASSAGLAGVVDTQYF. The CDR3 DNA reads TGCGCCAGCAGCGCGGGACTAGCGGGAGTGGTAGATACGCAGTATTTT.

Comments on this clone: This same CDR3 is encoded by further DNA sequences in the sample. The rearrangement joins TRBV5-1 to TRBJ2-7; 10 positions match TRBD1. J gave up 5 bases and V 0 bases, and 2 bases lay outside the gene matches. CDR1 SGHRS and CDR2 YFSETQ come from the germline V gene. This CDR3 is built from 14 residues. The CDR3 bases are TGCGCCAGCAGCTTGGGACAGGGGGCTGACGAGCAGTACTTC. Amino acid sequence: CASSLGQGADEQYF. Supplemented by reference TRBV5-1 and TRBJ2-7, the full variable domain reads KAGVTQTPRYLIKTRGQQVTLSCSPISGHRSVSWYQQTPGQGLQFLFEYFSETQRNKGNFPGRFSGRQFSNSRSEMNVSTLELGDSALYLCASSLGQGADEQYFGPGTRLTVT.

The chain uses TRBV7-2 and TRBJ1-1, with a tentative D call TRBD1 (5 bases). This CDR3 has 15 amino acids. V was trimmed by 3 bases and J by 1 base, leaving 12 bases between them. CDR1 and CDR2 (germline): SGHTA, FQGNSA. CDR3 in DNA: TGTGCCAGCAGCTTGACAGCAAACCCGAACACTGAAGCTTTCTTT. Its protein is CASSLTANPNTEAFF.

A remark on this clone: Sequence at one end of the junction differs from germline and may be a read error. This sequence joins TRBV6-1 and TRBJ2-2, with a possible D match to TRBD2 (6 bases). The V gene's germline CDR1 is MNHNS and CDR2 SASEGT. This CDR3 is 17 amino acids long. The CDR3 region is CASREAPGGANTGELFF. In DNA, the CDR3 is TGTGCCAGCCGTGAAGCCCCCGGGGGAGCGAACACCGGGGAGCTGTTTTTT.

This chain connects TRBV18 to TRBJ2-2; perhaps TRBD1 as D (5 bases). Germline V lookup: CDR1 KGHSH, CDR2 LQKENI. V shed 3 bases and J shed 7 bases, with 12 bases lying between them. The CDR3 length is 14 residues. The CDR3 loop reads CASSPRQTDGELFF. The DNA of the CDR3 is TGTGCCAGCTCACCGCGACAGACGGACGGGGAGCTGTTTTTT.

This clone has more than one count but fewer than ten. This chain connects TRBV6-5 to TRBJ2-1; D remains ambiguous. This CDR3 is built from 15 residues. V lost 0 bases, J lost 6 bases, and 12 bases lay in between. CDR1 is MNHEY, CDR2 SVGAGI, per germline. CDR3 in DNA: TGTGCCAGCAGTTACTCGTTAGAGCGATCCAATGAGCAGTTCTTC. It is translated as CASSYSLERSNEQFF.

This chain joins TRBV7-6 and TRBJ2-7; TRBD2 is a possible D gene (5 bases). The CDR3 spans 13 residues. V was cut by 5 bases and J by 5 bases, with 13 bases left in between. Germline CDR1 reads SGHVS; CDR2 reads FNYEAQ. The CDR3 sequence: CASSLGPGNEQYF. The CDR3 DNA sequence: TGTGCCAGCAGCCTCGGCCCCGGGAACGAGCAGTACTTC.

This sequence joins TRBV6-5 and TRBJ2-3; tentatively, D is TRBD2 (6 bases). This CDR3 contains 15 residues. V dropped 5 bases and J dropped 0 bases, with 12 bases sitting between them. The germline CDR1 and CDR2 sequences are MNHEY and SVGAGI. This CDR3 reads CASSQERASTDTQYF. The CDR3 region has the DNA TGTGCCAGCAGTCAGGAGCGGGCTAGCACAGATACGCAGTATTTT.